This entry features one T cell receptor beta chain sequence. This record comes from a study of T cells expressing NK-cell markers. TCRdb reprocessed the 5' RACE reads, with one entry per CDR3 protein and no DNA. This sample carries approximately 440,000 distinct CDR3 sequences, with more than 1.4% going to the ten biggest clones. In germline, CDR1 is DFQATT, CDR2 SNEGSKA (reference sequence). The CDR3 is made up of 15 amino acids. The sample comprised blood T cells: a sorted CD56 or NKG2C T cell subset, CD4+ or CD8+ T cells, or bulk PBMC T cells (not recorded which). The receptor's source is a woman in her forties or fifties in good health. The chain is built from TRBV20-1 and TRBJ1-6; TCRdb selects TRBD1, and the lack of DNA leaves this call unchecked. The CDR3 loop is CSARGTGGGFSPLHF.